A single sample is the source of the 8 T cell receptor beta chains below, sequenced in a study of blood T cell repertoires in COVID-19. Data came from immunoSEQ multiplex PCR; TCRdb stores just in-frame clones and leaves some out. The sample carries 180,000 or so clones, 78% recorded once. The sample comprised peripheral blood. The source of these receptors is a woman of 80 years or more with active or convalescent COVID-19.

The chain is built from TRBV30 and TRBJ1-5; tentative D call: TRBD1 (6 bases). The CDR3 totals 14 residues. Trimming left V 3 bases short and J 5 bases short, with 14 bases between. Per germline, CDR1 GTSNPN and CDR2 SVGIG (reference sequence). CDR3 nucleotide sequence: TGTGCCTGGAGGAACAGGGTTCTGCATCAGCCCCAGCATTTT. Translating it yields CAWRNRVLHQPQHF.

This clone was counted a single time. V and J are TRBV18 and TRBJ2-5; possibly TRBD1 for D (6 bases). The CDR3 runs to 14 residues. V shed 3 bases and J shed 1 base, with 9 bases lying between them. Germline V gene sequence: CDR1 KGHSH, CDR2 LQKENI. For the CDR3, the DNA is TGTGCCAGCTCACCCGGACAGAGCCAAGAGACCCAGTACTTC. Translation gives CASSPGQSQETQYF. The full variable domain, completed using reference TRBV18 and TRBJ2-5, is NAGVMQNPRHLVRRRGQEARLRCSPMKGHSHVYWYRQLPEEGLKFMVYLQKENIIDESGMPKERFSAEFPKEGPSILRIQQVVRGDSAAYFCASSPGQSQETQYFGPGTRLLVL.

The rearrangement joins TRBV6-1 to TRBJ2-6, with D maybe TRBD1 (6 bases). The germline CDR1 and CDR2 sequences are MNHNS and SASEGT. There are 17 residues in the CDR3. The germline V and J ends were trimmed by 2 bases and 3 bases, with 14 bases remaining between them. CDR3 in amino acids: CASSERTEGYGANVLTF. The CDR3 DNA reads as TGTGCCAGCAGTGAACGGACAGAGGGGTATGGGGCCAACGTCCTGACTTTC.

V gene TRBV5-6 combines with J gene TRBJ1-2; 8 positions match TRBD1. This CDR3 is built from 14 residues. Germline CDR1 reads SGHDT; CDR2 reads YYEEEE. Trimming at V came to 4 bases and at J to 3 bases, leaving 5 bases not matched to a gene. The CDR3 region is CASSHGQGDYGYTF. CDR3 DNA sequence: TGTGCCAGCAGCCACGGACAGGGAGACTATGGCTACACCTTC.

J is TRBJ2-7 and V is TRBV6-5, with 12 positions matching TRBD2. The CDR3 runs to 15 residues. Germline CDR1 reads MNHEY; CDR2 reads SVGAGI. V dropped 6 bases and J dropped 2; count of bases not matched to a gene: 5. CDR3 coding DNA: TGTGCCAGCAGAACTAGCGGGGGGAACCCCTACGAGCAGTACTTC. Translated, it gives CASRTSGGNPYEQYF.

This clone was observed once. The chain joins TRBV7-2 to TRBJ2-2; TRBD1 might be the D (5 bases). V lost 1 base and J lost 5, with 8 bases in between. The germline CDR1 and CDR2 sequences are SGHTA and FQGNSA. The CDR3 runs 14 residues. The DNA of the CDR3 is TGTGCCAGCAGCTTAGTCAGGGCGACCGGGGAGCTGTTTTTT. Encoded protein: CASSLVRATGELFF.

The chain has TRBV6-5 and TRBJ2-5; weak D call: TRBD1 (7 bases). Trimming cost V 1 base and J 5 bases, with 11 bases left between them. This CDR3 has 14 amino acids. CDR1 is MNHEY, CDR2 SVGAGI, per germline. CDR3 in amino acids: CASSYFPGGETQYF. DNA for the CDR3: TGTGCCAGCAGTTACTTCCCAGGGGGGGAGACCCAGTACTTC.

The CDR3 DNA reads as TGTGCCAGCAGCGACAGAATGGGGGCGTATGGCTACACCTTC. Protein: CASSDRMGAYGYTF. V and J are TRBV7-8 and TRBJ1-2; perhaps TRBD1 as D (6 bases). The V end was cut by 5 bases, the J end by 5 bases, with 15 bases between. The CDR3 contains 14 residues. The germline V gene encodes CDR1 SGHVS and CDR2 FQNEAQ. Variable domain in full (rest from reference TRBV7-8 and TRBJ1-2): GAGVSQSPRYKVAKRGQDVALRCDPISGHVSLFWYQQALGQGPEFLTYFQNEAQLDKSGLPSDRFFAERPEGSVSTLKIQRTQQEDSAVYLCASSDRMGAYGYTFGSGTRLTVV.